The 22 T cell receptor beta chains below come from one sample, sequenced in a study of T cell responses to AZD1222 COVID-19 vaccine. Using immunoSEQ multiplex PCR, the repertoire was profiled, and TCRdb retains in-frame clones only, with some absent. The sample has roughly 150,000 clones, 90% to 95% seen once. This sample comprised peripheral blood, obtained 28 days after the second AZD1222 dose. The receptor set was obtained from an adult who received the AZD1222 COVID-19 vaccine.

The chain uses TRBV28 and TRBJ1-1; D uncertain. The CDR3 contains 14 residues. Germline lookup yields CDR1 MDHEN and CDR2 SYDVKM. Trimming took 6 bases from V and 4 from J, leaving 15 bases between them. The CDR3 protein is CASSDGGRSTEAFF. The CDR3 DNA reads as TGTGCCAGCAGCGACGGAGGGAGAAGCACTGAAGCTTTCTTT.

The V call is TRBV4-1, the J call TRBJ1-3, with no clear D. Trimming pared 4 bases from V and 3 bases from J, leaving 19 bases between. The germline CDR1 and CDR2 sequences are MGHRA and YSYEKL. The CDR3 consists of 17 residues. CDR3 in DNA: TGCGCCAGCAGCCGAGCAGGACTAGTTCTAAATGGAAACACCATATATTTT. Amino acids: CASSRAGLVLNGNTIYF.

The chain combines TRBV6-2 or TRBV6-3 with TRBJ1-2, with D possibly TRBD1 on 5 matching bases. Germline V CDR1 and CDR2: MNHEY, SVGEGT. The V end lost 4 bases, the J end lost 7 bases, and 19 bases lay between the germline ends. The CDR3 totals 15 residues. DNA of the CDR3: TGTGCCAGCAGTTTTACCTGGGACCCGCGTCCTGGCTACACCTTC. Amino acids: CASSFTWDPRPGYTF.

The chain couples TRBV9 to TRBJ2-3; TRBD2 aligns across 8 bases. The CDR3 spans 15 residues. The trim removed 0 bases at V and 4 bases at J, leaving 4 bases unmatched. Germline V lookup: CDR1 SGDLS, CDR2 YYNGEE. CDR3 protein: CASSVAAGAADTQYF. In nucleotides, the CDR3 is TGTGCCAGCAGCGTAGCAGCGGGAGCTGCAGATACGCAGTATTTT.

CDR3 region: CASRTTGGDGEKLFF. The DNA for the CDR3 is TGTGCCAGCAGGACCACAGGGGGTGATGGAGAAAAACTGTTTTTT. The chain recombines TRBV6-5 with TRBJ1-4; 8 bases match TRBD1. From germline, CDR1 is MNHEY and CDR2 SVGAGI. This CDR3 spans 15 amino acids. The ends lost 6 bases at V and 8 bases at J; junction bases unmatched: 11.

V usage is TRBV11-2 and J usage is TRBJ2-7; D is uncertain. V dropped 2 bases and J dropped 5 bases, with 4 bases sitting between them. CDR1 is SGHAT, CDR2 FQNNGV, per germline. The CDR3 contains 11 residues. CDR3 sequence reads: CASSLSHEQYF. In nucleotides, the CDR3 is TGTGCCAGCAGCTTATCCCACGAGCAGTACTTC. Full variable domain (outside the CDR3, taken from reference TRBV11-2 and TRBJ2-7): EAGVAQSPRYKIIEKRQSVAFWCNPISGHATLYWYQQILGQGPKLLIQFQNNGVVDDSQLPKDRFSAERLKGVDSTLKIQPAKLEDSAVYLCASSLSHEQYFGPGTRLTVT.

The CDR3: CASRSRTNTGELFF. The CDR3 DNA is TGTGCCAGCAGGTCCAGGACGAACACCGGGGAGCTGTTTTTT. This chain uses TRBV27 with TRBJ2-2; D unclear. V lost 6 bases to trimming and J lost 0 bases, with 8 bases between them. This CDR3 has 14 residues. Germline V gene sequence: CDR1 MNHEY, CDR2 SMNVEV (reference sequence).

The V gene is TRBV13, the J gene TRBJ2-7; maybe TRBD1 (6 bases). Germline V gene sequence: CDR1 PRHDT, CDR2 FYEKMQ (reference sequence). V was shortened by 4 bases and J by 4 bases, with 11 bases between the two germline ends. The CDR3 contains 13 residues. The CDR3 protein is CASSSTGSYEQYF. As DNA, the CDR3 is TGTGCCAGCAGCTCAACAGGGTCGTACGAGCAGTACTTC. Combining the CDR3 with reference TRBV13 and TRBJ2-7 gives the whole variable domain AAGVIQSPRHLIKEKRETATLKCYPIPRHDTVYWYQQGPGQDPQFLISFYEKMQSDKGSIPDRFSAQQFSDYHSELNMSSLELGDSALYFCASSSTGSYEQYFGPGTRLTVT.

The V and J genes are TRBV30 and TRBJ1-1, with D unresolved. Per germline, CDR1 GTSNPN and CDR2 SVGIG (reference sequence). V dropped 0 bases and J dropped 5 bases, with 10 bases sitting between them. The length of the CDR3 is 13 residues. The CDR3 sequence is CAWSVGGMTEAFF. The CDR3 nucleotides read TGTGCCTGGAGTGTAGGAGGGATGACTGAAGCTTTCTTT.

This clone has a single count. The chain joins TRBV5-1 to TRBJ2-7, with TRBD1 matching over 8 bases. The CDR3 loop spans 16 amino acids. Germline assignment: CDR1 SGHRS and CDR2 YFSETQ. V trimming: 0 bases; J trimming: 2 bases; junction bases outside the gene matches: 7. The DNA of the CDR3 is TGCGCCAGCAGCTTGGGACAGGGGAAGACGACCTACGAGCAGTACTTC. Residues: CASSLGQGKTTYEQYF.

The CDR3 is CAWMTGSLSGNTIYF. The CDR3 DNA reads TGTGCCTGGATGACAGGGAGTCTCTCTGGAAACACCATATATTTT. The V and J genes are TRBV30 and TRBJ1-3; 7 nucleotides agree with TRBD1. Germline loops: CDR1 GTSNPN, CDR2 SVGIG (reference sequence). Trimming took 4 bases from V and 0 from J; bases not matched to a gene: 6. The CDR3 covers 15 residues.

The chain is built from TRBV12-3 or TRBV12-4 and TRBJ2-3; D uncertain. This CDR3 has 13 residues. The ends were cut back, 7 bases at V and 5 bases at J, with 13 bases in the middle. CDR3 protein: CASNNFRVDTQYF. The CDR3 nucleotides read TGTGCCAGCAATAACTTTAGGGTAGATACGCAGTATTTT.

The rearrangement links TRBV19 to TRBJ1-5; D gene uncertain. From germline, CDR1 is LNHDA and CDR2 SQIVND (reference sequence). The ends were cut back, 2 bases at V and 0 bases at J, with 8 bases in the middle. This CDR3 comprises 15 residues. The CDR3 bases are TGTGCCAGTAGTATATCCAGTCCTAGCAATCAGCCCCAGCATTTT. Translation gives CASSISSPSNQPQHF.

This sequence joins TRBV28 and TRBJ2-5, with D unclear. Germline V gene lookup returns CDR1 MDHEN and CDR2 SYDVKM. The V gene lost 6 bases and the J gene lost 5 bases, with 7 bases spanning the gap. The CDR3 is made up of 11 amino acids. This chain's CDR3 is CASRGGETQYF. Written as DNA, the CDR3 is TGTGCCAGCAGGGGTGGTGAGACCCAGTACTTC.

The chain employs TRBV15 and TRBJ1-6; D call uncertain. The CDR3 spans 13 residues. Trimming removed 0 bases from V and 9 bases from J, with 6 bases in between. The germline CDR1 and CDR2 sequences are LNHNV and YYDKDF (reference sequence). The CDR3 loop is CATSRDVGSPLHF. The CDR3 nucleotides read TGTGCCACCAGCAGAGATGTTGGTTCACCCCTCCACTTT.

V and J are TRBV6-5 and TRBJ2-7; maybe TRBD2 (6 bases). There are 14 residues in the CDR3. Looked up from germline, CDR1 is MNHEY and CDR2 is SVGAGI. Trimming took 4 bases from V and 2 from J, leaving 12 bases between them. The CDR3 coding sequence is TGTGCCAGCAGTTCCCAAGCGGGTACCTACGAGCAGTACTTC. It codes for CASSSQAGTYEQYF.

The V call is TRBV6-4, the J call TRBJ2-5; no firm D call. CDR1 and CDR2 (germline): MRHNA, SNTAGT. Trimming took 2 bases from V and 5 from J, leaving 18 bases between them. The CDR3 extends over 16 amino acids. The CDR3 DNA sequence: TGTGCCAGCAGTGACGCCTTTCTCATTAATCGGGAGACCCAGTACTTC. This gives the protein CASSDAFLINRETQYF.

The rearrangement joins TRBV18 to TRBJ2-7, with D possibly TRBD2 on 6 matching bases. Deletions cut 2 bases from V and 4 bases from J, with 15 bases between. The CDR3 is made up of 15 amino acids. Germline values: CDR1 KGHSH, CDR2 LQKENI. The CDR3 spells CASSPLAEQKYEQYF. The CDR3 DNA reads TGTGCCAGCTCACCATTAGCGGAGCAAAAATACGAGCAGTACTTC.

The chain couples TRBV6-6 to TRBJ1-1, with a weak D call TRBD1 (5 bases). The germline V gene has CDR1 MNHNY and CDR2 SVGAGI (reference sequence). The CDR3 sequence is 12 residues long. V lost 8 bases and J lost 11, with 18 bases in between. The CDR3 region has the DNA TGTGCCAGCCGACGCGGGACTCTGTGGGCTTTCTTT. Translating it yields CASRRGTLWAFF.

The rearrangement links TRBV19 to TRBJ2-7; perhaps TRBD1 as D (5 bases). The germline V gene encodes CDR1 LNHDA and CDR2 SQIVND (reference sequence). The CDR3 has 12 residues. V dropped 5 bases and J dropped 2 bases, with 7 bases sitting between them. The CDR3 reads CASSPGPYEQYF. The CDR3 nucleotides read TGTGCCAGTAGTCCAGGGCCCTACGAGCAGTACTTC. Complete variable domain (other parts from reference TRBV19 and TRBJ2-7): DGGITQSPKYLFRKEGQNVTLSCEQNLNHDAMYWYRQDPGQGLRLIYYSQIVNDFQKGDIAEGYSVSREKKESFPLTVTSAQKNPTAFYLCASSPGPYEQYFGPGTRLTVT.

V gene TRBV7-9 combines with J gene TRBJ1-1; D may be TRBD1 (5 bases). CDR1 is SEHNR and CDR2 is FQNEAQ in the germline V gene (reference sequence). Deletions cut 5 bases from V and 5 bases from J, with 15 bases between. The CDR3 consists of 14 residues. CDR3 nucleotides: TGTGCCAGCAGCCTCTCGGGGCTTGGAACTGAAGCTTTCTTT. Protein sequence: CASSLSGLGTEAFF.

The CDR3 loop is CASSIRVGQPQHF. The CDR3 nucleotides are TGTGCCAGCAGCATCAGGGTCGGTCAGCCCCAGCATTTT. V is TRBV3-1 (or the pseudogene TRBV3-2) and J is TRBJ1-5, with a possible D match to TRBD1 (5 bases). V shed 5 bases and J shed 6 bases, with 11 bases lying between them. Per germline, CDR1 LGHDT and CDR2 YNNKEL (reference sequence). The length of the CDR3 is 13 residues.